A single sample is the source of the 18 T cell receptor beta chains below, sequenced in a study of early T cells in non-severe SARS-CoV-2 infection. TCRdb reprocessed the 5' RACE reads via MiXCR and lists one record per CDR3 protein. This table holds under 50,000 distinct CDR3 sequences, around 23% found once. This specimen was whole blood, taken at baseline. All receptors come from an adult who was a healthcare worker with PCR-confirmed SARS-CoV-2 infection or an uninfected control (not recorded which).

The genes are TRBV3-1 and TRBJ2-4, with 8 bases aligning to TRBD1. From germline, CDR1 is LGHDT and CDR2 YNNKEL (reference sequence). The ends lost 7 bases at V and 0 bases at J; junction bases unmatched: 11. The CDR3 length is 17 residues. CDR3: CASTKGRQGLAKNIQYF. Written as DNA, the CDR3 is TGTGCCAGCACCAAAGGTCGACAGGGGCTAGCCAAAAACATTCAGTACTTC.

The V call is TRBV3-1, the J call TRBJ1-2, with D perhaps TRBD1 (6 bases). The CDR3 spans 14 residues. Trimming shortened V by 3 bases and J by 6 bases, and 14 bases separated the two germline ends. The germline V gene has CDR1 LGHDT and CDR2 YNNKEL (reference sequence). CDR3 nucleotides: TGTGCCAGCAGCCATCGACAGGTGAATGATGGCTACACCTTC. Its protein product is CASSHRQVNDGYTF.

The V gene is TRBV20-1, the J gene TRBJ1-6, with D uncertain. Looked up from germline, CDR1 is DFQATT and CDR2 is SNEGSKA (reference sequence). The CDR3 has 12 amino acids. Deletions cut 4 bases from V and 7 bases from J, with 8 bases between. The CDR3 sequence: CSAIVGNSPLHF. For the CDR3, the DNA is TGCAGTGCTATCGTTGGGAATTCACCCCTCCACTTT.

This clonotype was detected a few times. V usage is TRBV9 and J usage is TRBJ2-3; TRBD2 matches at 8 bases. CDR3 size: 15 residues. Germline CDR1 reads SGDLS; CDR2 reads YYNGEE. The V gene end was trimmed by 3 bases and the J gene end by 5 bases; junction bases not matched to a gene: 8. The CDR3 spells CASSGTSGFGDTQYF. DNA of the CDR3: TGTGCCAGCAGCGGAACTAGCGGATTTGGAGATACGCAGTATTTT.

This clonotype was detected a few times. The rearrangement uses TRBV7-2 and TRBJ2-6, with no clear D. CDR1 and CDR2 from the germline V gene are SGHTA and FQGNSA. The CDR3 has 13 residues. V was pared by 6 bases and J by 1 base, with 4 bases between. Here the CDR3 DNA reads TGTGCCAGCAGGCAGTCTGGGGCCAACGTCCTGACTTTC. Translation: CASRQSGANVLTF.

By share, this clonotype ranks as medium-sized. The V and J genes are TRBV19 and TRBJ1-5; 7 bases are shared with TRBD1. The V gene's germline CDR1 is LNHDA and CDR2 SQIVND (reference sequence). V lost 7 bases, J lost 6 bases, and 12 bases stayed unmatched. The CDR3 has 15 amino acids. The CDR3 nucleotides are TGTGCCAGTACCCCCGACAGGGAGGTTCGTCAGCCCCAGCATTTT. Translated, it gives CASTPDREVRQPQHF.

The J gene is TRBJ1-1, the V gene TRBV18; D is unresolved. Trimming took 6 bases from V and 0 from J, leaving 17 bases between them. CDR1 is KGHSH, CDR2 LQKENI, per germline. The CDR3 contains 16 residues. Written as DNA, the CDR3 is TGTGCCAGCTCGCCGTATTCTGGGGATATGAACACTGAAGCTTTCTTT. It yields the protein CASSPYSGDMNTEAFF.

This chain joins TRBV3-1 and TRBJ1-6; D gene unclear. The germline gives CDR1 LGHDT, CDR2 YNNKEL (reference sequence). V shed 1 base and J shed 0 bases, with 10 bases lying between them. The CDR3 has 17 amino acids. CDR3 loop: CASSQGAESSYNSPLHF. The CDR3 DNA reads as TGTGCCAGCAGCCAAGGGGCCGAAAGCTCCTATAATTCACCCCTCCACTTT.

This clonotype was found once. The rearrangement joins TRBV27 to TRBJ2-2; 8 bases agree with TRBD1. Germline V CDR1 and CDR2: MNHEY, SMNVEV (reference sequence). V lost 4 bases to trimming and J lost 5 bases; unmatched junction nucleotides: 6. The CDR3 is 15 residues long. CDR3 sequence reads: CASSSGTGGTGELFF. The CDR3 DNA reads TGTGCCAGCAGTTCTGGGACAGGTGGGACCGGGGAGCTGTTTTTT.

This clonotype was detected ten times or more. V is TRBV7-8 and J is TRBJ2-5, with D uncertain. The CDR3 extends over 12 amino acids. Germline V gene lookup returns CDR1 SGHVS and CDR2 FQNEAQ. V was pared by 5 bases and J by 5 bases, with 9 bases between. CDR3 amino acids: CASSPTDETQYF. The CDR3 coding sequence is TGTGCCAGCAGCCCAACCGATGAGACCCAGTACTTC.

In its sample, this clonotype was seen a few times. The chain carries TRBV2 and TRBJ1-2, with D possibly being TRBD1 (5 bases). This CDR3 is built from 14 residues. Trimming left V 3 bases short and J 1 base short, with 9 bases between. CDR1 is SNHLY, CDR2 FYNNEI, per germline. The CDR3 protein is CASSDTGRNYGYTF. As DNA, the CDR3 is TGTGCCAGCAGTGACACAGGCCGTAACTATGGCTACACCTTC.

The chain is built from TRBV18 and TRBJ1-5; D remains ambiguous. Trimming shortened V by 1 base and J by 3 bases, and 7 bases separated the two germline ends. This CDR3 is built from 14 residues. Looked up from germline, CDR1 is KGHSH and CDR2 is LQKENI. The DNA for the CDR3 is TGTGCCAGCTCACCACAATCTCTCAATCAGCCCCAGCATTTT. Residues: CASSPQSLNQPQHF.

This clonotype has more than one count but fewer than ten. The chain is built from TRBV6-2 or TRBV6-3 and TRBJ2-7; D ambiguous. Germline V CDR1 and CDR2: MNHEY, SVGEGT. The germline V and J ends were trimmed by 3 bases and 2 bases, with 8 bases remaining between them. This CDR3 spans 13 amino acids. The CDR3 spells CASSYGRTYEQYF. In nucleotides, the CDR3 is TGTGCCAGCAGTTATGGTAGAACCTACGAGCAGTACTTC.

V is TRBV12-3 or TRBV12-4 and J is TRBJ2-7; a weak D match, TRBD2 (6 bases). V lost 7 bases and J lost 8, with 15 bases in between. The length of the CDR3 is 12 residues. CDR3 sequence: CASNYSGDKQYF. Written as DNA, the CDR3 is TGTGCCAGCAATTATTCGGGGGATAAGCAGTACTTC.

The rearrangement uses TRBV30 and TRBJ1-1, with D hard to call. Germline assignment: CDR1 GTSNPN and CDR2 SVGIG (reference sequence). This CDR3 spans 12 amino acids. Trimming pared 5 bases from V and 1 base from J, leaving 8 bases between. CDR3 nucleotides: TGTGCCTGGGGCAGATCGAACACTGAAGCTTTCTTT. Amino acids: CAWGRSNTEAFF. Full variable domain (missing parts from reference TRBV30 and TRBJ1-1): SQTIHQWPATLVQPVGSPLSLECTVEGTSNPNLYWYRQAAGRGLQLLFYSVGIGQISSEVPQNLSASRPQDRQFILSSKKLLLSDSGFYLCAWGRSNTEAFFGQGTRLTVV.

This clonotype was picked up a small number of times. The rearrangement uses TRBV9 and TRBJ2-3, with 8 bases identical to TRBD2. Germline CDR1 and CDR2: SGDLS and YYNGEE. The CDR3 is 16 amino acids. V shed 4 bases, J shed 2 bases, and the junction held 9 bases outside the gene matches. The CDR3 loop reads CASSLRGSGVTDTQYF. CDR3 nucleotide sequence: TGTGCCAGCAGCCTCCGCGGTAGCGGGGTCACAGATACGCAGTATTTT.

This clonotype has just a few counts. The chain joins TRBV30 to TRBJ1-2; a weak D match, TRBD1 (6 bases). Looked up from germline, CDR1 is GTSNPN and CDR2 is SVGIG (reference sequence). V lost 0 bases, J lost 4 bases, and 9 bases lay in between. This CDR3 has 13 amino acids. The CDR3 bases are TGTGCCTGGAGTGTACAGGGAGCCTATGGCTACACCTTC. It is translated as CAWSVQGAYGYTF.

This clonotype was observed a handful of times. The chain joins TRBV4-2 to TRBJ1-1, with D possibly being TRBD1 (5 bases). Trimming cost V 1 base and J 5 bases, with 17 bases left between them. Per germline, CDR1 LGHNA and CDR2 YNFKEQ. The CDR3 has 16 amino acids. The CDR3: CASSQAHGSGGTEAFF. In DNA, the CDR3 is TGTGCCAGCAGCCAAGCGCATGGCTCCGGGGGAACTGAAGCTTTCTTT.